The T cell receptor beta chain described here comes from a study of OX40 agonist ivuxolimab in advanced cancers. Background on the study: Prior anti-PD-1, anti-PD-L1 or anti-CTLA-4 therapy was allowed; 40% had some.

The CDR3 totals 17 residues. Trimming removed 0 bases at V and 6 bases at J, with 20 bases between. Germline V lookup: CDR1 KGHSH, CDR2 LQKENI. Sequencing was performed with immunoSEQ multiplex PCR; in TCRdb, only in-frame clones are kept and a portion is missing. The sample has approximately 79,000 clones, approximately 87% seen once. Sampling times: baseline, cycle 4 day 1, cycle 7 day 1. Here the sequenced sample was CD4+ or CD8+ T cells sorted from blood, taken in a trial of the OX40 agonist ivuxolimab. The clonotype comes from an adult with an advanced solid tumor such as melanoma, head and neck, liver or kidney cancer. J is TRBJ1-1 and V is TRBV18; the D is unclear. This CDR3 is CASSPPVGRFRKSEAFF. The CDR3 DNA reads as TGTGCCAGCTCACCACCGGTAGGGAGGTTTAGGAAGTCTGAAGCTTTCTTT.